Listed below are T cell receptor beta chains from one sample, sequenced in a study of vaccination and CD4 T cells after COVID-19. MiXCR was run by TCRdb on the PCR reads, yielding one entry per CDR3 protein. The table records 9,100 or so distinct CDR3 sequences, about 43% of them present only once. Their antigen targets remain unknown. The material sequenced was CD4+ T cells from blood, cultured in vitro. The receptors derive from a human donor in good health. Both conserved end residues are part of each CDR3. A D gene is named only where the DNA matches it firmly. Size is omitted from some rows. Given values are once, few, many or a class for expanded clones.

TRBJ2-1	TRBV15	NA	NA	TGTGCCACCAGCGGATCCGGACTACTCAGCTCCTATAATGAGCAGTTCTTC	CATSGSGLLSSYNEQFF
TRBJ2-1	TRBV20-1	TRBD2	few	TGCAGTGCAGGCCCTAGCGGTTCCTACAATGAGCAGTTCTTC	CSAGPSGSYNEQFF
TRBJ1-1	TRBV20-1	NA	once	TGCAGTGCTAGGAAAGGCCAGATGAGCACTGAAGCTTTCTTT	CSARKGQMSTEAFF
TRBJ1-2	TRBV7-9	NA	NA	TGTGCCAGCAGCCCAGAGCGGGTACAGATCTATGGCTACACCTTC	CASSPERVQIYGYTF
TRBJ2-4	TRBV6-5	TRBD2	NA	TGTGCCAGCAGTTACAAGGCTAGCGGGATCGCCAAAAACATTCAGTACTTC	CASSYKASGIAKNIQYF
TRBJ2-5	TRBV6-2/TRBV6-3	TRBD1	NA	TGTGCCAGCAGTTACTCGAGCTTCGGGACAGGGCTCCAAGAGACCCAGTACTTC	CASSYSSFGTGLQETQYF
TRBJ1-1	TRBV6-1	TRBD1	few	TGTGCCAGCAGCAATAAAAGGGGGCACGCTTTCTTT	CASSNKRGHAFF
TRBJ1-1	TRBV6-1	NA	few	TGTGCCAGCAGGGAGACAGGATACACTGAAGCTTTCTTT	CASRETGYTEAFF
TRBJ2-3	TRBV28	TRBD2	few	TGTGCCAGCAAGGCGGGAGTCACAGATACGCAGTATTTT	CASKAGVTDTQYF
TRBJ2-7	TRBV7-6	TRBD1	NA	TGTGCCAGCAGCTCCGGGACAGGGTGGGTCGAGCAGTACTTC	CASSSGTGWVEQYF
TRBJ1-2	TRBV5-1	TRBD1	once	TGCGCCAGCAGCCCCCGGGACAGGGGGCGCAAGGACTATGGCTACACCTTC	CASSPRDRGRKDYGYTF
TRBJ1-5	TRBV2	TRBD1	NA	TGTGCCAGCAGTCCGGACAGGGAGGGTCAGCCCCAGCATTTT	CASSPDREGQPQHF
TRBJ2-7	TRBV27	TRBD1	NA	TGTGCCAGCAGAACATACGGGGGACAGGGCTACGAGCAGTACTTC	CASRTYGGQGYEQYF
TRBJ2-3	TRBV27	NA	NA	TGTGCCAGCAGTGTCCAGAGCACAGATACGCAGTATTTT	CASSVQSTDTQYF
TRBJ2-3	TRBV5-4	NA	NA	TGTGCCAGCAGCGTTAGCACAGATACGCAGTATTTT	CASSVSTDTQYF
TRBJ2-7	TRBV12-3/TRBV12-4	NA	once	TGTGCCAGCAGTTTAGCGGGCCCTAGATTCGTCCACGAGCAGTACTTC	CASSLAGPRFVHEQYF
TRBJ2-7	TRBV20-1	TRBD2	few	TGCAGTGCTAGAGTACCTAGCGGGGGATCGTACGAGCAGTACTTC	CSARVPSGGSYEQYF
TRBJ1-1	TRBV9	NA	NA	TGTGCCAGCAGCGTAGCCGGATCGAACACTGAAGCTTTCTTT	CASSVAGSNTEAFF
TRBJ1-1	TRBV7-2	TRBD1	NA	TGTGCCAGCAGCTTCAGGGGGACAGCTTTCTTT	CASSFRGTAFF
TRBJ2-3	TRBV5-4	TRBD2	NA	TGTGCCAGCAGCTGGGGACTAGCGGGGGGCACAGATACGCAGTATTTT	CASSWGLAGGTDTQYF
TRBJ1-1	TRBV19	TRBD1	NA	TGTGCCAGTAGTGCGGAAGCCGGGACAGGGACTGAAGCTTTCTTT	CASSAEAGTGTEAFF
TRBJ1-2	TRBV7-2	NA	few	TGTGCCAGCAGCCTGAGAAGGGGGAGGTATGGCTACACCTTC	CASSLRRGRYGYTF
TRBJ1-1	TRBV6-1	NA	NA	TGTGCCAGCAGTACTAATGTGGGGACTGAAGCTTTCTTT	CASSTNVGTEAFF
TRBJ2-1	TRBV7-9	TRBD2	NA	TGTGCCAGCAGCGGATTGACTAGGGGAGGGAGTGAGCAGTTCTTC	CASSGLTRGGSEQFF
TRBJ1-2	TRBV6-1	NA	NA	TGTGCCAGCAGTGACATGATTAACTATGGCTACACCTTC	CASSDMINYGYTF
TRBJ1-3	TRBV7-2	NA	few	TGTGCCAGCAGCCGGGGCTGGAGCTCTGGAAACACCATATATTTT	CASSRGWSSGNTIYF
TRBJ2-5	TRBV19	NA	NA	TGTGCCAGTAGTATGCGGGCTAGACAAGAGACCCAGTACTTC	CASSMRARQETQYF
TRBJ2-7	TRBV20-1	NA	NA	TGCAGTGCTAGGCGGCGGGAGAGGGGGGCCTACGAGCAGTACTTC	CSARRRERGAYEQYF
TRBJ2-7	TRBV20-1	NA	NA	TGCAGTGCTCTGGGCCTCGGACGGGCGTCCTACGAGCAGTACTTC	CSALGLGRASYEQYF
TRBJ2-2	TRBV2	TRBD2	few	TGTGCCAGCAGTCCACCTAGCGGGAGGGCCGCCGGGGAGCTGTTTTTT	CASSPPSGRAAGELFF
TRBJ2-3	TRBV2	TRBD2	NA	TGTGCCAGCCGGTCCGGGGGGTCAGATACGCAGTATTTT	CASRSGGSDTQYF
TRBJ2-7	TRBV6-1	TRBD2	NA	TGTGCCAGCAGCGCTAGCGGTAGTTACGAGCAGTACTTC	CASSASGSYEQYF
TRBJ2-7	TRBV6-2/TRBV6-3	TRBD2	NA	TGTGCCAGCAGCCCCGGGACTAGCGGGACCCACTCCTACGAGCAGTACTTC	CASSPGTSGTHSYEQYF
TRBJ1-2	TRBV6-1	NA	few	TGTGCCAGCAGTGAAGGCCGAGGGGTTAACTATGGCTACACCTTC	CASSEGRGVNYGYTF